Detailed here is one T cell receptor beta chain. Measured with immunoSEQ multiplex PCR; TCRdb has only the in-frame clones, and not every one. The table shows roughly 170,000 clones, with about 86% occurring only once. The CDR3 has 14 amino acids. Germline V CDR1 and CDR2: SGHTA, FQGNSA. The junction had 7 bases not matched to a gene; V was cut back by 7 bases and J by 2 bases. These data belong to a study of blood T cell repertoires in COVID-19. The sample taken for sequencing was peripheral blood. The receptor comes from a woman under 30 who had recovered from COVID-19. The chain combines TRBV7-2 with TRBJ2-7; 8 bases align to TRBD1. The CDR3 nucleotides are TGTGCCAGCAACGACAGGGGCTCTACCTACGAGCAGTACTTC. Translating it yields CASNDRGSTYEQYF.